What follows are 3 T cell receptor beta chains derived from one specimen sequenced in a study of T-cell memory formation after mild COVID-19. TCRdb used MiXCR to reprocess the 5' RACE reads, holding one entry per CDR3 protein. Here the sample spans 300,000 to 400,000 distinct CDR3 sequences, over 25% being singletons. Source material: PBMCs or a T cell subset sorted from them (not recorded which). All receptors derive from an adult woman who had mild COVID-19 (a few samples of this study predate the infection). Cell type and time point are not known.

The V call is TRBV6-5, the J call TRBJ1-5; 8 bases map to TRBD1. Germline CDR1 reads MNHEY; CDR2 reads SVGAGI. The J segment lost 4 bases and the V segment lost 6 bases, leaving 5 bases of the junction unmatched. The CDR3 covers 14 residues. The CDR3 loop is CASSDNRGNQPQHF. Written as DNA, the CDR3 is TGTGCCAGCAGCGATAACAGGGGGAATCAGCCCCAGCATTTT.

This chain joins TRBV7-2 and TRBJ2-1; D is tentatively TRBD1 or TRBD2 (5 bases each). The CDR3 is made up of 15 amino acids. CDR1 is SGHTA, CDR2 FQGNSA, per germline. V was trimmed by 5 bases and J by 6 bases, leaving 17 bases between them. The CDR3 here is CASSPKRWGSNEQFF. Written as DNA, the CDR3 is TGTGCCAGCAGCCCCAAGCGGTGGGGGAGCAATGAGCAGTTCTTC.

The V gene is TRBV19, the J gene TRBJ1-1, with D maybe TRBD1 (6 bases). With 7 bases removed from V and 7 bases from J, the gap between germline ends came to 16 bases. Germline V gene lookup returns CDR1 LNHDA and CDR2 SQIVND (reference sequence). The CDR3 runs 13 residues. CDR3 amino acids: CASNSQLGGEAFF. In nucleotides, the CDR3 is TGTGCCAGTAATTCCCAGTTAGGGGGTGAAGCTTTCTTT.